What follows are 14 T cell receptor beta chains derived from one specimen sequenced in a study of PD-1 blockade in classical Hodgkin lymphoma. Sequencing was performed with immunoSEQ multiplex PCR; in TCRdb, only in-frame clones are kept and a portion is missing. The sample holds 40,000 or so clones, approximately 78% seen once. Each patient relapsed following autologous stem cell transplantation, and prior brentuximab vedotin exposure differed. Material: peripheral blood mononuclear cells (PBMCs), obtained at baseline. Receptor source: a human donor with classical Hodgkin lymphoma.

The J gene is TRBJ1-1, the V gene TRBV7-3, with a possible D match to TRBD1 (5 bases). CDR1 is SGHTA and CDR2 is FQGTGA in the germline V gene. The CDR3 sequence is 14 residues long. V shed 6 bases and J shed 2 bases, with 13 bases lying between them. CDR3 protein: CASSPGQGNTEAFF. The CDR3 DNA reads TGTGCCAGCAGTCCCGGGCAGGGCAACACTGAAGCTTTCTTT. The full variable domain, completed using reference TRBV7-3 and TRBJ1-1, is GAGVSQTPSNKVTEKGKYVELRCDPISGHTALYWYRQSLGQGPEFLIYFQGTGAADDSGLPNDRFFAVRPEGSVSTLKIQRTERGDSAVYLCASSPGQGNTEAFFGQGTRLTVV.

The rearrangement uses TRBV19 and TRBJ1-5; D remains unclear. The CDR3 covers 12 residues. Germline values: CDR1 LNHDA, CDR2 SQIVND (reference sequence). V lost 3 bases and J 9 bases, leaving 9 bases between the germline ends. CDR3 sequence reads: CASSIIVGPQHF. The DNA for the CDR3 is TGTGCCAGTAGTATCATCGTCGGGCCCCAGCATTTT.

This clone was seen once. V gene TRBV6-6 combines with J gene TRBJ2-7, with 10 bases identical to TRBD1. This CDR3 contains 13 residues. Germline V gene lookup returns CDR1 MNHNY and CDR2 SVGAGI (reference sequence). With V trimmed by 6 bases and J by 5 bases, 4 bases remained unmatched. The CDR3 bases are TGTGCCAGCAGCCCCGGGACAGGGGACGAGCAGTACTTC. This gives the protein CASSPGTGDEQYF.

This chain joins TRBV4-2 and TRBJ1-2; D might be TRBD1 (5 bases). CDR1 and CDR2 from the germline V gene are LGHNA and YNFKEQ. The CDR3 has 14 residues. V shed 5 bases and J shed 8 bases, with 18 bases lying between them. The CDR3 reads CASSSARGREGYTF. The CDR3 nucleotides are TGTGCCAGCAGCTCCGCTAGGGGAAGGGAGGGCTACACCTTC.

This chain links TRBV7-2 with TRBJ1-1; D ambiguous. The CDR3 totals 13 residues. V was trimmed by 3 bases and J by 1 base, leaving 6 bases between them. The germline gives CDR1 SGHTA, CDR2 FQGNSA. Here the CDR3 DNA reads TGTGCCAGCAGCTTTACAGCGAACACTGAAGCTTTCTTT. Translating gives CASSFTANTEAFF.

The genes are TRBV18 and TRBJ2-3, with D maybe TRBD1 (6 bases). The germline CDR1 and CDR2 sequences are KGHSH and LQKENI. Trimming stripped 8 bases from V and 0 bases from J, with 12 bases between. The CDR3 runs 14 residues. The CDR3 protein is CASIRGGSTDTQYF. Here the CDR3 DNA reads TGTGCCAGCATCCGAGGGGGTAGCACAGATACGCAGTATTTT.

The CDR3 reads CASRDDRGLEQYF. The CDR3, as DNA: TGTGCCAGCAGGGATGACAGGGGGTTAGAGCAGTACTTC. The V gene is TRBV2, the J gene TRBJ2-7, with 9 bases identical to TRBD1. The CDR3 runs 13 residues. Germline V gene data show CDR1 as SNHLY and CDR2 as FYNNEI. V lost 6 bases to trimming and J lost 7 bases; unmatched junction nucleotides: 7.

The CDR3 loop is CASSSGQLTTEQYF. For the CDR3, the DNA is TGCGCCAGCAGCTCGGGACAATTAACGACGGAGCAGTACTTC. This sequence joins TRBV5-1 and TRBJ2-7; D is possibly TRBD1 (6 bases). This CDR3 is 14 amino acids long. Germline V gene sequence: CDR1 SGHRS, CDR2 YFSETQ. Trimming left V 3 bases short and J 7 bases short, with 17 bases between.

The chain carries TRBV5-1 and TRBJ2-5; TRBD2 is a possible D gene (6 bases). The end of the DNA fits TRBJ2-7 better, so the J call may be wrong. Germline V gene sequence: CDR1 SGHRS, CDR2 YFSETQ. The CDR3 length is 14 residues. Written as DNA, the CDR3 is TGCGCCAGCAGCTTGGATCCGGGAGCCTACGAGCAGTACTTC. Translation gives CASSLDPGAYEQYF.

V gene TRBV7-9 combines with J gene TRBJ2-7; 10 positions match TRBD2. The V gene end was trimmed by 5 bases and the J gene end by 4 bases; junction bases not matched to a gene: 8. This CDR3 is 15 amino acids long. Germline V gene lookup returns CDR1 SEHNR and CDR2 FQNEAQ (reference sequence). The CDR3: CASSPFSGGTYEQYF. Written as DNA, the CDR3 is TGTGCCAGCAGCCCATTTAGCGGGGGGACTTACGAGCAGTACTTC.

This clone was seen only once. J is TRBJ1-1 and V is TRBV7-8; D unresolved. Germline values: CDR1 SGHVS, CDR2 FQNEAQ. V dropped 1 base and J dropped 0 bases, with 21 bases sitting between them. The CDR3 is 19 residues long. CDR3 sequence (DNA): TGTGCCAGCAGCTTAGTTTGGAAAGAGGCCCGGGCAATGAACACTGAAGCTTTCTTT. Its protein is CASSLVWKEARAMNTEAFF.

This rearrangement joins TRBV18 to TRBJ2-3; D ambiguous. This CDR3 has 17 residues. V was trimmed by 4 bases and J by 2 bases, leaving 19 bases between them. Germline V gives CDR1 KGHSH, CDR2 LQKENI. The CDR3 region has the DNA TGTGCCAGCTCACAGACACCGGTATCCACTTCCACAGATACGCAGTATTTT. Translating gives CASSQTPVSTSTDTQYF.

The J gene is TRBJ1-2, the V gene TRBV29-1, with D possibly TRBD1 on 5 matching bases. Per germline, CDR1 SQVTM and CDR2 ANQGSEA. V lost 7 bases and J lost 2, with 20 bases in between. The CDR3 is 15 residues long. The CDR3 region has the DNA TGCAGCGCCCGTAACCTGCAGGGCCGGAACTATGGCTACACCTTC. Its translation: CSARNLQGRNYGYTF.

The V call is TRBV7-3, the J call TRBJ2-5; D is perhaps TRBD2 (7 bases). Trimming cost V 5 bases and J 1 base, with 17 bases left between them. Germline CDR1 is SGHTA and CDR2 is FQGTGA. The CDR3 sequence is 16 residues long. The CDR3 DNA is TGTGCCAGCAGCCCGGTAGGGGGAGGGGTCCAAGAGACCCAGTACTTC. The encoded protein is CASSPVGGGVQETQYF.